This T cell receptor beta chain is from a study of T cell responses to AZD1222 COVID-19 vaccine. Trimming shortened V by 1 base and J by 5 bases, and 8 bases separated the two germline ends. Germline V gene sequence: CDR1 LGHNA, CDR2 YSLEER. The CDR3 loop spans 13 amino acids. Only in-frame clones appear in the TCRdb table, and some are missing; sequencing was by immunoSEQ multiplex PCR. The table has roughly 110,000 clones, approximately 90% seen once. This clone was detected only once. The receptor was isolated from an adult in good health. Here the sequenced sample was peripheral blood, taken on day 0 of AZD1222 vaccination. The chain is built from TRBV4-3 and TRBJ2-5; D not resolved. The chain's CDR3 is CASSQGVAETQYF. As DNA, the CDR3 is TGCGCCAGCAGCCAAGGTGTGGCGGAGACCCAGTACTTC.